This T cell receptor (beta chain) was identified in a study of shared clonotypes between healthy human individuals. Study-wide findings and caveats: Approximately 5.1% was the fraction of naive CD4 clonotypes found shared across a few donors. Large sequencing depth failed to make sorted-subset sequencing complete, rarefaction showed.

With regard to this clone: The target antigen is unknown.

Naive CD8 cells, CD45RO-negative and positively selected for CCR7, excluded terminally differentiated effector memory CD45RA+ cells. Profiling relied on immunoSEQ multiplex PCR, and the TCRdb table lists in-frame clones only, not all of them. Of over 2,000,000 clones listed, about 93% are singletons. This TCR was recovered from a man younger than 35 in good health. Some clones in this sample may be carry-over from other donors' samples. Specimen: naive CD8+ T cells from PBMCs.

The CDR3 DNA reads TGTGCCAGCAGCTCCTTCAGACTTAACGGGGCCTACAATGAGCAGTTCTTC. It is translated as CASSSFRLNGAYNEQFF. This rearrangement joins TRBV7-2 to TRBJ2-1; D may be TRBD2 (5 bases). Between the trimmed V and J ends, which lost 4 bases and 2 bases, there was a span of 18 bases. Germline CDR1 is SGHTA and CDR2 is FQGNSA. The CDR3 loop spans 17 amino acids.